This TCR beta chain was identified during a study of blood T cell repertoires in COVID-19. Study overall: The study drew acute and convalescent COVID-19 samples from the United States, Italy and Spain. Sources were T cells, B-cell-depleted T cells, or PBMCs; the material itself was cDNA or gDNA.

Deletions cut 6 bases from V and 6 bases from J, with 12 bases between. The length of the CDR3 is 13 residues. The germline gives CDR1 SGHNT, CDR2 YYREEE (reference sequence). In the original processing: The assay estimated nucleated cells by amplifying reference gene primers. Generated by immunoSEQ multiplex PCR, the TCRdb table keeps only in-frame clones and is missing some. D and trimming come from the DNA, and the V and J calls and clone size come from that table. The sample contains over 200,000 clones, roughly 90% of which appear only once. The sample holds one count of this clone. Sequenced input: peripheral blood. The receptor comes from a man aged 35 to 55 with active or convalescent COVID-19. The rearrangement links TRBV5-4 to TRBJ1-4, with a tentative D call TRBD1 (6 bases). In DNA, the CDR3 is TGTGCCAGCACACAGGGTAGGGATGAAAAACTGTTTTTT. Protein: CASTQGRDEKLFF.